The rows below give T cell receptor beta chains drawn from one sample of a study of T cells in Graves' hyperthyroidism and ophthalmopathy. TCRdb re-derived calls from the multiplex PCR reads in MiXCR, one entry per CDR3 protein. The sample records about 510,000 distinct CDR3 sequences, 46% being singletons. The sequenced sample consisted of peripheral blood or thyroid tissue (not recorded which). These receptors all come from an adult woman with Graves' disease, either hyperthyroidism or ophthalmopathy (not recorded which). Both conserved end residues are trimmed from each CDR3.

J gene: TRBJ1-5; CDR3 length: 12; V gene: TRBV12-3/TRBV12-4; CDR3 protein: ASSAGQGDQPQH
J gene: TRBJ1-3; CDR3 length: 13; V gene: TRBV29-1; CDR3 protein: SVDGSDSSGNTIY
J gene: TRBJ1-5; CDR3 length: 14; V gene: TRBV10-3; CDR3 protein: AISESMGKGHQPQH
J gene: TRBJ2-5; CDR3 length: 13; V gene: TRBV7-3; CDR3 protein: ASSLMGGRVETQY
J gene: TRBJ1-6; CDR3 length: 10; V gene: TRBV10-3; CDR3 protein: ANPGMGSPLH
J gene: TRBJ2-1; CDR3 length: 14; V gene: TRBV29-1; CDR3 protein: SVDGAPGQGRNEQF
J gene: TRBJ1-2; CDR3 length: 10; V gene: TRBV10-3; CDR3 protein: AISGSSSGNT
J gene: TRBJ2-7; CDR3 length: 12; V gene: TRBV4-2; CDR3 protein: ASSLNLRVDEQY
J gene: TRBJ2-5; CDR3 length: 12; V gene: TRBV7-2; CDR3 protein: ASRLIRGAGTQY
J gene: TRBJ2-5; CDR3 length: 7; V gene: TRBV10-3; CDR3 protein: AISETQY
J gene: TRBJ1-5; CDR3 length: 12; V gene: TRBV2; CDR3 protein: ASSGVDSNQPQH
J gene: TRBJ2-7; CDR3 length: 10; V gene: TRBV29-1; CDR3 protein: SSRDRGLEQY
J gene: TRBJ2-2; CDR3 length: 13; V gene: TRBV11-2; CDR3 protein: ASSLEDRGNGELF
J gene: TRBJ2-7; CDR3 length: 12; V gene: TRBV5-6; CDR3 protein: ASSYTGATYEQY
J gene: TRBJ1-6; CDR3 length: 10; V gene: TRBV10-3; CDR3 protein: ASSYQGSPLH
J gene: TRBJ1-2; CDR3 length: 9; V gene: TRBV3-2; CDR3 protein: ASSHSQGYT
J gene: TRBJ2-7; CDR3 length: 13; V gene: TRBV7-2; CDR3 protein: ASSLVPSKGYEQY
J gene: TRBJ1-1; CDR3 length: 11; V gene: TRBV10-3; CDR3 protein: AISESGSGEAF
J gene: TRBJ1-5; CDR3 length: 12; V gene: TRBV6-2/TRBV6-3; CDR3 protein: ASSPFGALQPQH
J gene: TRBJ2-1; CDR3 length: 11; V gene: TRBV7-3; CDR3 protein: ASSTNKQNEQF
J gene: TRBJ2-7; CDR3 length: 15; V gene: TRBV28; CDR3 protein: ASRRWLAGGVGGEQY
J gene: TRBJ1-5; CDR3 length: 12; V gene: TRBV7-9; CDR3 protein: ASSTSGSQETQH
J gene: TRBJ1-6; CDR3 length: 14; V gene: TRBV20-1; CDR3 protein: SARDAGRSYNSPLH
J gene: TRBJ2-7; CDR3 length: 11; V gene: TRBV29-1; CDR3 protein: SVVLSRAYEQY
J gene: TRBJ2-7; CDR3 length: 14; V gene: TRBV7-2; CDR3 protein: ASRQVSRDALYEQY
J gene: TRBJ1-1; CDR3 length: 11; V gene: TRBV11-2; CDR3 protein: ASRRTLNTEAF
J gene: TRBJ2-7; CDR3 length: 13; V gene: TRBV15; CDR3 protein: ATRAEAGGPYEQY
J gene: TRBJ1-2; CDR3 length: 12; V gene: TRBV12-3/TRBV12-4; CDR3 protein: ASSLYRAGYGYT
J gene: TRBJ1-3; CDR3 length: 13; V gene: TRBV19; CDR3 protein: ASSRPTAPGNTIY
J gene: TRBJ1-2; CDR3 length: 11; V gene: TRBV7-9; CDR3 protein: ASRRDRGNGYT
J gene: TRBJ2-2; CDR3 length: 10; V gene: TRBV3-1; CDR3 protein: ASSEVSGELF
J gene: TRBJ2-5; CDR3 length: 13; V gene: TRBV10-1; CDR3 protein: ASSESRVYQETQY
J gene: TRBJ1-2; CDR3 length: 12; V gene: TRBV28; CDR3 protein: ASSLEPPGYGHT
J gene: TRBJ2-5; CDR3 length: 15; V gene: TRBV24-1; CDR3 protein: ATSDTRLAGDQETQY
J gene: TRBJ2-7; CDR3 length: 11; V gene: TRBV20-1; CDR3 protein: SARGEEPYEQY
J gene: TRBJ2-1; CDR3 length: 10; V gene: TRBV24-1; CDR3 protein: ATSAPGGRAF
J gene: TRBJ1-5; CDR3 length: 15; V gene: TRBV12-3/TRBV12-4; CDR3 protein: ASSFFDRSYSNQPQH
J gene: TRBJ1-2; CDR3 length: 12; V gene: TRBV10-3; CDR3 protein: AISVREGQYGYT
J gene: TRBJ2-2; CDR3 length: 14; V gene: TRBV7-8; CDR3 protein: ASSPRTSGNTGELF
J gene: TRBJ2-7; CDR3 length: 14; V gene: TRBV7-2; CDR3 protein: ASSFTRDRGAYEQY
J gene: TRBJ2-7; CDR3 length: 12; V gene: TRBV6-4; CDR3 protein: ASSSFQAGYEQY
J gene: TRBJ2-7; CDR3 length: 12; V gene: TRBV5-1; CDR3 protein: ASSSGGVLHEQY
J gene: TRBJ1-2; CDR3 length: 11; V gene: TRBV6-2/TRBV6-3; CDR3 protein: ATGTGARYGYT
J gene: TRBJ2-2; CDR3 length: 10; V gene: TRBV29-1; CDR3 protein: SVVSNTGELF
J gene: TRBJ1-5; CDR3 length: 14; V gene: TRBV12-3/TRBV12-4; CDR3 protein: ASRGLGGTGRQPQH
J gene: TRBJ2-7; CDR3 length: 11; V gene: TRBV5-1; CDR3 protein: ASSLERTYEQY
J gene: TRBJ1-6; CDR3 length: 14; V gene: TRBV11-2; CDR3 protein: ASSELLIGNASPLH
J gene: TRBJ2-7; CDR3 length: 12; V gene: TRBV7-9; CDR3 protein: ASGKGDRNYEQY
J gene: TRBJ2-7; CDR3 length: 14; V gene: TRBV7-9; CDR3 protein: ASSLGKTYGVYEQY
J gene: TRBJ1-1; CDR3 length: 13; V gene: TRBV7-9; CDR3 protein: ASSRIGQRRTEAF
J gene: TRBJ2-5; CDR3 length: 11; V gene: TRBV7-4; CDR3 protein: ASSSDREGTQY
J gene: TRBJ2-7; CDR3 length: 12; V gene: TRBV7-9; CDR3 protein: ASSPPDPTYEQY
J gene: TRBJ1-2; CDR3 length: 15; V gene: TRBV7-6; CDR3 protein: ASSPRGLRGTGYGYT
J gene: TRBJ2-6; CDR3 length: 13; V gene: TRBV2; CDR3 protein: ASSPPPRGANVLT
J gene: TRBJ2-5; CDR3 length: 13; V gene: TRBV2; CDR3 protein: ASSPGLAGGETQY